The 21 T cell receptor beta chains listed next were all sequenced from one sample in a study of blood T cells in healthy people across ages. Primers used in a second PCR of about 7 to 12 cycles were a sample-barcoded 5' primer and a J-beta primer mix. TCRdb passed the 5' RACE reads through MiXCR, listing each CDR3 protein once. This table has nearly 800,000 distinct CDR3 sequences, 20% to 25% appearing once. These records were also assigned to another study, of T cells of mothers and their children.

The material sequenced was blood. These receptors were taken from a boy aged 5-17 years in good health.

Ten or more counts support this clonotype. This rearrangement joins TRBV29-1 to TRBJ1-5, with D hard to call. Germline CDR1 is SQVTM and CDR2 is ANQGSEA. The CDR3 has 12 amino acids. Trimming left V 7 bases short and J 7 bases short, with 14 bases between. CDR3 sequence (DNA): TGCAGCGCCCAGGAGGGTATCCAGCCCCAGCATTTT. Its translation: CSAQEGIQPQHF.

This clonotype was counted between two and nine times. CDR3 in amino acids: CASSGWDSNEQFF. DNA of the CDR3: TGTGCCAGCAGCGGGTGGGACAGCAATGAGCAGTTCTTC. The rearrangement joins TRBV9 to TRBJ2-7; TRBD1 aligns across 7 bases. TRBJ2-1 explains the end of the DNA better; the J call may be wrong. CDR3 length: 13 amino acids. Germline values: CDR1 SGDLS, CDR2 YYNGEE.

V usage is TRBV3-1 and J usage is TRBJ2-5, with a weak D call TRBD2 (6 bases). The J call may be in error: the DNA end matches TRBJ2-1 better. The CDR3 sequence is 16 residues long. Germline V gives CDR1 LGHDT, CDR2 YNNKEL (reference sequence). CDR3 in amino acids: CASSQDPRLGWNEQFF. The CDR3 coding sequence is TGTGCCAGCAGCCAAGATCCGAGACTAGGTTGGAATGAGCAGTTCTTC.

The chain uses TRBV21-1 and TRBJ2-7; the listed D gene, TRBD1, was not tested against the DNA. TRBV21-1 is given as a pseudogene. CDR3 length equals 12 residues. CDR3 bases: TGTGCCAGCAGCAAAGAAAGGGGGCCGCAGTACTTC. Protein sequence: CASSKERGPQYF.

This clonotype was seen more than once but under ten times. The V call is TRBV9, the J call TRBJ2-7, with D maybe TRBD1 (6 bases). This CDR3 is built from 15 residues. The germline CDR1 and CDR2 sequences are SGDLS and YYNGEE. V gave up 1 base and J gave up 2 bases, with 13 bases separating them. The CDR3 region is CASSVRTVGAYEQYF. The CDR3 DNA sequence: TGTGCCAGCAGCGTAAGGACAGTTGGGGCCTACGAGCAGTACTTC.

This clonotype was counted only a few times. V usage is TRBV5-1 and J usage is TRBJ2-5; 10 nucleotides match TRBD2. The DNA matches TRBJ2-1 better at its end, which makes the J call doubtful. This CDR3 is 18 amino acids long. Per the germline V gene, CDR1 is SGHRS and CDR2 is YFSETQ. The CDR3: CASSLAKLAGMVGDEQFF. The CDR3 coding sequence is TGCGCCAGCAGCTTGGCCAAACTAGCGGGAATGGTGGGGGATGAGCAGTTCTTC.

The V and J genes are TRBV6-5 and TRBJ2-5, with 10 bases matching TRBD2. After removal of 1 base from V and 1 base from J, the junction contained 3 bases not matched to a gene. Germline V gene sequence: CDR1 MNHEY, CDR2 SVGAGI. The CDR3 has 16 amino acids. CDR3: CASSYLAGGFQETQYF. CDR3 nucleotides: TGTGCCAGCAGTTACTTAGCGGGGGGCTTCCAAGAGACCCAGTACTTC.

This clonotype was observed a few times. V gene TRBV13 combines with J gene TRBJ2-1; 14 bases are shared with TRBD2. The length of the CDR3 is 18 residues. After removal of 3 bases from V and 2 bases from J, the junction contained 6 bases not matched to a gene. Germline CDR1 reads PRHDT; CDR2 reads FYEKMQ (reference sequence). CDR3 loop: CASSFGLAGGKTYNEQFF. CDR3 DNA sequence: TGTGCCAGCAGCTTCGGACTAGCGGGGGGCAAAACCTACAATGAGCAGTTCTTC. The full variable domain, in which reference TRBV13 and TRBJ2-1 provide the parts outside the CDR3, is AAGVIQSPRHLIKEKRETATLKCYPIPRHDTVYWYQQGPGQDPQFLISFYEKMQSDKGSIPDRFSAQQFSDYHSELNMSSLELGDSALYFCASSFGLAGGKTYNEQFFGPGTRLTVL.

There are a few counts of this clonotype. The chain links TRBV10-3 to TRBJ1-6, with TRBD1 matching over 12 bases. CDR3 length: 15 amino acids. Losses at the gene ends were 4 bases for V and 9 bases for J; bases not matched to a gene: 4. The germline gives CDR1 ENHRY, CDR2 SYGVKD. The CDR3 DNA sequence: TGTGCCATCAGTGGGGGACAGGGGGCTGTTTCACCCCTCCACTTT. Amino acid sequence: CAISGGQGAVSPLHF.

The rearrangement links TRBV28 to TRBJ1-2, with a tentative D call TRBD1 (6 bases). The CDR3 spans 15 residues. Germline-derived CDR1 and CDR2 are MDHEN and SYDVKM. The V gene lost 2 bases and the J gene lost 8 bases, with 18 bases spanning the gap. The CDR3, as DNA: TGTGCCAGCAGTTTAAGAATGGACAGCTCTCTGGGCTACACCTTC. It specifies CASSLRMDSSLGYTF.

This clonotype was found once. The rearrangement links TRBV27 to TRBJ2-5; D is unclear. Per germline, CDR1 MNHEY and CDR2 SMNVEV (reference sequence). The CDR3 totals 14 residues. V shed 5 bases and J shed 5 bases, with 15 bases lying between them. CDR3 sequence: CASSPLRITETQYF. For the CDR3, the DNA is TGTGCCAGCAGTCCTTTGAGGATTACGGAGACCCAGTACTTC.

V is TRBV27 and J is TRBJ1-5; possible D gene TRBD1, 6 bases. V shed 4 bases and J shed 0 bases, with 10 bases lying between them. Germline CDR1 reads MNHEY; CDR2 reads SMNVEV (reference sequence). This CDR3 comprises 15 residues. The CDR3 nucleotides read TGTGCCAGCAGTTGGGACAAGGGTAGCAATCAGCCCCAGCATTTT. This encodes CASSWDKGSNQPQHF.

The chain uses TRBV7-2 and TRBJ2-1; tentatively, D is TRBD2 (6 bases). The CDR3 consists of 11 residues. V lost 1 base and J 15 bases, leaving 10 bases between the germline ends. Germline CDR1 SGHTA, CDR2 FQGNSA. CDR3 loop: CASSLGGARFF. Written as DNA, the CDR3 is TGTGCCAGCAGCTTAGGCGGGGCCCGGTTCTTC.

In its sample, this clonotype was seen a few times. This chain's CDR3 is CASSQGDTGSGANVLTF. The CDR3 coding sequence is TGTGCCAGCAGCCAAGGGGACACAGGGAGTGGGGCCAACGTCCTGACTTTC. The chain recombines TRBV4-2 with TRBJ2-6; D possibly corresponds to TRBD1 (6 bases). The CDR3 is made up of 17 amino acids. The V gene's germline CDR1 is LGHNA and CDR2 YNFKEQ. Trimming shortened V by 1 base and J by 3 bases, and 13 bases separated the two germline ends.

This clonotype came up a few times. J is TRBJ1-3 and V is TRBV7-9; D ambiguous. The CDR3 loop spans 14 amino acids. Per the germline V gene, CDR1 is SEHNR and CDR2 is FQNEAQ (reference sequence). Trimming stripped 2 bases from V and 0 bases from J, with 5 bases between. In nucleotides, the CDR3 is TGTGCCAGCAGCTTATTAGTCTCTGGAAACACCATATATTTT. Translation: CASSLLVSGNTIYF.

A single count supports this clonotype. An end of the junction differs from the germline gene, which may be a read error. V gene TRBV12-3 or TRBV12-4 combines with J gene TRBJ2-3; D remains ambiguous. The CDR3 runs 16 residues. CDR3 amino acids: CASSLGTAISTDAQYF. The CDR3 DNA is TGTGCCAGCAGTTTAGGAACGGCCATTAGCACAGATGCGCAGTATTTT.

V gene TRBV12-3 or TRBV12-4 combines with J gene TRBJ2-3, with TRBD2 matching over 9 bases. Trimming cost V 4 bases and J 8 bases; bases outside gene matches: 4. The CDR3 has 13 residues. The CDR3 here is CASSWGLAGTQYF. CDR3 coding DNA: TGTGCCAGCAGTTGGGGACTAGCCGGTACGCAGTATTTT.

This clonotype was seen only a few times. Here the CDR3 reads CASSQGQWTEAFF. CDR3 nucleotide sequence: TGTGCCAGCAGCCAGGGACAGTGGACTGAAGCTTTCTTT. This chain links TRBV7-9 with TRBJ1-1; the match to TRBD1 covers 7 bases. The CDR3 covers 13 residues. The germline V gene encodes CDR1 SEHNR and CDR2 FQNEAQ (reference sequence). With V trimmed by 5 bases and J by 5 bases, 5 bases remained unmatched.

The J gene is TRBJ2-5, the V gene TRBV7-9; TRBD2 matches at 11 bases. The length of the CDR3 is 15 residues. The ends lost 5 bases at V and 4 bases at J; junction bases unmatched: 6. Looked up from germline, CDR1 is SEHNR and CDR2 is FQNEAQ (reference sequence). CDR3: CASSALAGAGETQYF. The DNA of the CDR3 is TGTGCCAGCAGCGCACTAGCGGGGGCTGGAGAGACCCAGTACTTC. The variable domain in full, completed from reference TRBV7-9 and TRBJ2-5, reads DTGVSQNPRHKITKRGQNVTFRCDPISEHNRLYWYRQTLGQGPEFLTYFQNEAQLEKSRLLSDRFSAERPKGSFSTLEIQRTEQGDSAMYLCASSALAGAGETQYFGPGTRLLVL.

V gene TRBV3-1 combines with J gene TRBJ2-7; no reliable D call. The CDR3 has 15 residues. Trimming left V 0 bases short and J 2 bases short, with 11 bases between. Germline loops: CDR1 LGHDT, CDR2 YNNKEL (reference sequence). The DNA for the CDR3 is TGTGCCAGCAGCCAAGATATACGGAGAGCCTACGAGCAGTACTTC. Amino acid sequence: CASSQDIRRAYEQYF.

This clonotype was picked up one time. This chain uses TRBV12-3 or TRBV12-4 with TRBJ2-5, with TRBD1 matching 8 bases. The end of the DNA aligns better with TRBJ2-7, so the J call may be wrong. The CDR3 is 14 residues long. CDR3 sequence: CASSSIPGQVEQYF. The DNA for the CDR3 is TGTGCCAGCAGTTCCATACCGGGACAGGTCGAGCAGTACTTC.